A single sample is the source of the 20 T cell receptor beta chains below, sequenced in a study of neoadjuvant anti-PD-1 for oral cavity cancer. Method: immunoSEQ multiplex PCR; TCRdb's copy keeps in-frame clones and lacks some. Of over 14,000 clones in the sample, approximately 70% were seen once. The input for sequencing was PBMCs, taken before nivolumab (anti-PD-1) treatment. The source is a person between 35 and 79 years old with oral cavity squamous cell carcinoma.

The chain is built from TRBV7-9 and TRBJ2-3; the match to TRBD2 covers 12 bases. J gave up 6 bases and V 5 bases, and 9 bases lay outside the gene matches. The CDR3 covers 16 residues. Germline CDR1 SEHNR, CDR2 FQNEAQ (reference sequence). The DNA for the CDR3 is TGTGCCAGCAGCACCCTAGCGGGAGGGCCGGGGGATACGCAGTATTTT. Translating it yields CASSTLAGGPGDTQYF.

The chain combines TRBV2 with TRBJ1-2, with 11 nucleotides matching TRBD1. There are 18 residues in the CDR3. Per germline, CDR1 SNHLY and CDR2 FYNNEI. V shed 8 bases, J shed 2 bases, and the junction held 16 bases outside the gene matches. The CDR3 DNA follows: TGTGCCAGCGAGAAACTCGCGGGACAGGGGGTTTGGAACTATGGCTACACCTTC. It is translated as CASEKLAGQGVWNYGYTF.

The chain couples TRBV4-1 to TRBJ1-3; D is ambiguous. Trimming cost V 1 base and J 2 bases, with 3 bases left between them. The germline gives CDR1 MGHRA, CDR2 YSYEKL. The CDR3 sequence is 13 residues long. As DNA, the CDR3 is TGCGCCAGCAGCCAAGTTCCTGGAAACACCATATATTTT. Amino acids: CASSQVPGNTIYF.

This clone showed up just once. The CDR3 DNA sequence: TGTGCCAGCAGCGTCCCGGGGCCGAACACCGGGGAGCTGTTTTTT. Amino acid sequence: CASSVPGPNTGELFF. The chain employs TRBV9 and TRBJ2-2; D could derive from TRBD1 or TRBD2 (5 bases each). Germline values: CDR1 SGDLS, CDR2 YYNGEE. The CDR3 has 15 amino acids. Trimming stripped 2 bases from V and 0 bases from J, with 8 bases between. Variable domain in full (rest from reference TRBV9 and TRBJ2-2): DSGVTQTPKHLITATGQRVTLRCSPRSGDLSVYWYQQSLDQGLQFLIQYYNGEERAKGNILERFSAQQFPDLHSELNLSSLELGDSALYFCASSVPGPNTGELFFGEGSRLTVL.

V and J are TRBV7-8 and TRBJ2-1, with D possibly being TRBD2 (6 bases). Germline values: CDR1 SGHVS, CDR2 FQNEAQ. The V gene lost 5 bases and the J gene lost 6 bases, with 14 bases spanning the gap. The CDR3 extends over 14 amino acids. The CDR3 nucleotides are TGTGCCAGCAGCCCTCGGGTAGCGGTCAATGAGCAGTTCTTC. Its translation is CASSPRVAVNEQFF.

This clone has a handful of counts. This chain uses TRBV4-1 with TRBJ1-6; unclear D gene. This CDR3 contains 12 residues. Trimming shortened V by 3 bases and J by 12 bases, and 9 bases separated the two germline ends. Looked up from germline, CDR1 is MGHRA and CDR2 is YSYEKL. The CDR3 bases are TGCGCCAGCAGCCACACCGGGGAACCCCTCCACTTT. Amino acids: CASSHTGEPLHF.

This chain uses TRBV15 with TRBJ2-7; 7 bases are a match to TRBD1. The CDR3 spans 14 residues. V was clipped by 3 bases and J by 1 base; unmatched bases: 3. Germline loops: CDR1 LNHNV, CDR2 YYDKDF (reference sequence). The CDR3 region has the DNA TGTGCCACCAGCAGGACAGGGTCGTCCTACGAGCAGTACTTC. Amino acids: CATSRTGSSYEQYF.

The CDR3 DNA reads TGTGCCAGCAGCAAAGGGAGGGGACAGAATAATTCACCCCTCCACTTT. Its translation: CASSKGRGQNNSPLHF. V gene TRBV21-1 combines with J gene TRBJ1-6; the table names TRBD1, a call not compared with the DNA. TRBV21-1 is a pseudogene. The length of the CDR3 is 16 residues.

The rearrangement joins TRBV9 to TRBJ2-1, with D perhaps TRBD1 or TRBD2 (6 bases each). Germline loops: CDR1 SGDLS, CDR2 YYNGEE. The V end was cut by 0 bases, the J end by 1 base, with 11 bases between. This CDR3 contains 16 residues. The DNA for the CDR3 is TGTGCCAGCAGCGTAGGTGGGGGGCCTTCCTACAATGAGCAGTTCTTC. It translates to CASSVGGGPSYNEQFF.

This rearrangement joins TRBV29-1 to TRBJ2-5; D unclear. This CDR3 is 13 amino acids long. The germline V gene encodes CDR1 SQVTM and CDR2 ANQGSEA. The germline V and J ends were trimmed by 6 bases and 5 bases, with 16 bases remaining between them. CDR3 in amino acids: CSVAGEGSETQYF. In nucleotides, the CDR3 is TGCAGCGTGGCCGGAGAAGGGTCGGAGACCCAGTACTTC.

The genes are TRBV6-1 and TRBJ1-6, with 8 positions matching TRBD1. The CDR3 loop spans 16 amino acids. Germline V gene sequence: CDR1 MNHNS, CDR2 SASEGT. Unmatched junction bases numbered 8, after V lost 4 bases and J lost 6 bases. The CDR3: CASSAGRDRSNSPLHF. Here the CDR3 DNA reads TGTGCCAGCAGTGCCGGCCGGGACAGGTCTAATTCACCCCTCCACTTT.

This clone was seen once. The CDR3 spells CASTRGQEQFF. CDR3 DNA: TGTGCCAGCACTCGGGGGCAAGAGCAGTTCTTC. The rearrangement links TRBV6-6 to TRBJ2-1, with D perhaps assigned TRBD1 or TRBD2 (6 bases each). V was cut by 7 bases and J by 10 bases, with 11 bases left in between. This CDR3 comprises 11 residues. Germline CDR1 MNHNY, CDR2 SVGAGI (reference sequence).

CDR3 DNA sequence: TGTGCCAGCAGCTTATGGGGGTCCGAAATAGAGCAGTTCTTC. Translation gives CASSLWGSEIEQFF. The V call is TRBV5-6, the J call TRBJ2-1; perhaps D is TRBD1 or TRBD2 (5 bases each). Germline V gives CDR1 SGHDT, CDR2 YYEEEE. There are 14 residues in the CDR3. V was shortened by 2 bases and J by 10 bases, with 16 bases between the two germline ends.

The rearrangement links TRBV13 to TRBJ2-1; D might be TRBD2 (6 bases). The CDR3 has 16 residues. The germline gives CDR1 PRHDT, CDR2 FYEKMQ (reference sequence). Trimming removed 7 bases from V and 7 bases from J, with 23 bases in between. CDR3 region: CASMILWDSEGNEQFF. CDR3 coding DNA: TGTGCCAGCATGATTTTGTGGGACTCCGAGGGGAATGAGCAGTTCTTC. Supplemented by reference TRBV13 and TRBJ2-1, the full variable domain reads AAGVIQSPRHLIKEKRETATLKCYPIPRHDTVYWYQQGPGQDPQFLISFYEKMQSDKGSIPDRFSAQQFSDYHSELNMSSLELGDSALYFCASMILWDSEGNEQFFGPGTRLTVL.

CDR3 sequence: CASSTPTWNGYTF. Written as DNA, the CDR3 is TGTGCCAGTAGTACCCCGACGTGGAATGGCTACACCTTC. The chain links TRBV19 to TRBJ1-2, with D unclear. Germline CDR1 LNHDA, CDR2 SQIVND (reference sequence). The CDR3 consists of 13 residues. Trimming removed 4 bases at V and 6 bases at J, with 12 bases between.

The V gene is TRBV27, the J gene TRBJ2-1; 7 nucleotides align to TRBD1. CDR3 length: 17 amino acids. V was clipped by 3 bases and J by 0 bases; unmatched bases: 8. Germline values: CDR1 MNHEY, CDR2 SMNVEV (reference sequence). The DNA for the CDR3 is TGTGCCAGCAGTTTGGAATACCGGGACAGCTCCTACAATGAGCAGTTCTTC. The encoded protein is CASSLEYRDSSYNEQFF.

The chain is built from TRBV6-1 and TRBJ2-7; 7 bases fit TRBD1. The CDR3 contains 13 residues. Trimming took 8 bases from V and 3 from J; bases not matched to a gene: 7. CDR1 is MNHNS and CDR2 is SASEGT in the germline V gene. CDR3: CASRQGIIYEQYF. The CDR3 coding sequence is TGTGCCAGCCGACAGGGTATAATCTACGAGCAGTACTTC.

The genes are TRBV28 and TRBJ1-5; tentative D call: TRBD1 (6 bases). Deletions cut 6 bases from V and 6 bases from J, with 18 bases between. The CDR3 contains 15 residues. Germline CDR1 is MDHEN and CDR2 is SYDVKM. This chain's CDR3 is CASRSQRQGRQPQHF. CDR3 DNA: TGTGCCAGCAGATCGCAACGGCAGGGGCGTCAGCCCCAGCATTTT. Full variable domain (missing parts from reference TRBV28 and TRBJ1-5): DVKVTQSSRYLVKRTGEKVFLECVQDMDHENMFWYRQDPGLGLRLIYFSYDVKMKEKGDIPEGYSVSREKKERFSLILESASTNQTSMYLCASRSQRQGRQPQHFGDGTRLSIL.

The chain couples TRBV2 to TRBJ1-4; D call uncertain. Germline V lookup: CDR1 SNHLY, CDR2 FYNNEI. Trimming shortened V by 7 bases and J by 8 bases, and 11 bases separated the two germline ends. This CDR3 is built from 12 residues. The CDR3 reads CASTLSEEKLFF. The CDR3 DNA reads TGTGCCAGCACCCTCTCGGAAGAAAAACTGTTTTTT. Complete variable domain (other parts from reference TRBV2 and TRBJ1-4): EPEVTQTPSHQVTQMGQEVILRCVPISNHLYFYWYRQILGQKVEFLVSFYNNEISEKSEIFDDQFSVERPDGSNFTLKIRSTKLEDSAMYFCASTLSEEKLFFGSGTQLSVL.

CDR3 sequence: CASSQDAGIGSFAYGYTF. The CDR3 bases are TGCGCCAGCAGCCAAGATGCGGGGATAGGTTCCTTCGCCTATGGCTACACCTTC. This rearrangement joins TRBV4-1 to TRBJ1-2; D call uncertain. Trimming removed 0 bases from V and 4 bases from J, with 21 bases in between. CDR1 is MGHRA and CDR2 is YSYEKL in the germline V gene. The CDR3 consists of 18 residues.